This TCR beta chain derives from a study of blood T cell repertoires in COVID-19. Background on the study: Italy, Spain and the United States were the sources of the convalescent and acute COVID-19 samples. Sources were T cells, B-cell-depleted T cells, or PBMCs; the material itself was cDNA or gDNA.

The trim removed 3 bases at V and 1 base at J, leaving 13 bases unmatched. This CDR3 has 18 amino acids. Looked up from germline, CDR1 is SGDLS and CDR2 is YYNGEE. In the study's own analysis: Reference gene primer amplification gave estimated nucleated cell counts. Clones were sequenced by immunoSEQ multiplex PCR, and TCRdb holds only the in-frame ones, with some missing. V and J calls and clone size are as listed in that table; D and trimming were resolved from the DNA. The sample has some 350,000 clones, around 87% seen once. This clonotype was obtained from a human donor in a cohort sampled during active COVID-19. Sample: peripheral blood. This sequence joins TRBV9 and TRBJ2-3; 8 nucleotides align to TRBD2. The CDR3 loop reads CASSASLAGPGGTDTQYF. The CDR3 DNA reads TGTGCCAGCAGCGCTTCTCTAGCGGGTCCAGGGGGCACAGATACGCAGTATTTT. Full variable domain (missing parts from reference TRBV9 and TRBJ2-3): DSGVTQTPKHLITATGQRVTLRCSPRSGDLSVYWYQQSLDQGLQFLIQYYNGEERAKGNILERFSAQQFPDLHSELNLSSLELGDSALYFCASSASLAGPGGTDTQYFGPGTRLTVL.